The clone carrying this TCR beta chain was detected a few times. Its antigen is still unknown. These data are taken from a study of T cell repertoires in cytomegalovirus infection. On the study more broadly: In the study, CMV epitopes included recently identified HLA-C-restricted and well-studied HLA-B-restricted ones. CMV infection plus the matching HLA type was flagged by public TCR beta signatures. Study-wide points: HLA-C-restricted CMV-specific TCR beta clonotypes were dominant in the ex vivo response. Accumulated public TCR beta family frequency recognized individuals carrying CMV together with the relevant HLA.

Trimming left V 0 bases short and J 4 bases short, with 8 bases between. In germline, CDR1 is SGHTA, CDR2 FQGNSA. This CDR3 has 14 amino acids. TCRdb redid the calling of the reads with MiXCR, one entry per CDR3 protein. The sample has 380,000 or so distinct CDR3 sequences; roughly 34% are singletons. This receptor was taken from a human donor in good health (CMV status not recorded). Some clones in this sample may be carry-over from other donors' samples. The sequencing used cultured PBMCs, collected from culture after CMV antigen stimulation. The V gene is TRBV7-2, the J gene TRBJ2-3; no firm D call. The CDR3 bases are TGTGCCAGCAGCTTAGCGCTTCGTTCAGATACGCAGTATTTT. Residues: CASSLALRSDTQYF.